Shown below are 8 T cell receptor beta chains from a single sample sequenced in a study of blood T cell repertoires in COVID-19. TCRdb keeps only in-frame clones here, not all; method: immunoSEQ multiplex PCR. The sample includes approximately 130,000 clones, around 85% of them seen just once. Sequenced: peripheral blood. The receptors derive from a human donor in a cohort sampled during active COVID-19.

The chain carries TRBV5-1 and TRBJ1-4; 8 nucleotides line up with TRBD1. The CDR3 is 15 amino acids. Losses at the gene ends were 6 bases for V and 0 bases for J; bases not matched to a gene: 4. Germline V CDR1 and CDR2: SGHRS, YFSETQ. CDR3 sequence reads: CASTPQGATNEKLFF. Here the CDR3 DNA reads TGCGCCAGCACCCCACAGGGGGCAACTAATGAAAAACTGTTTTTT.

The chain recombines TRBV5-6 with TRBJ2-7; D perhaps matches TRBD1 (5 bases). V dropped 1 base and J dropped 3 bases, with 5 bases sitting between them. Germline values: CDR1 SGHDT, CDR2 YYEEEE. The CDR3 length is 12 residues. CDR3 sequence reads: CASSLQGYEQYF. The CDR3 nucleotides are TGTGCCAGCAGCTTGCAGGGCTACGAGCAGTACTTC.

The rearrangement links TRBV4-3 to TRBJ1-2, with D maybe TRBD1 (5 bases). The CDR3 runs 14 residues. V was trimmed by 0 bases and J by 8 bases, leaving 13 bases between them. From germline, CDR1 is LGHNA and CDR2 YSLEER. Here the CDR3 reads CASSQDWGTSGYTF. The CDR3 nucleotides are TGCGCCAGCAGCCAAGATTGGGGCACTAGCGGCTACACCTTC.

The chain combines TRBV11-3 with TRBJ1-1; TRBD1 matches at 7 bases. The length of the CDR3 is 15 residues. With 7 bases clipped from V and 0 bases from J, the junction kept 8 bases outside the gene matches. CDR1 is SGHNT and CDR2 is YENEEA in the germline V gene. The CDR3, as DNA: TGTGCCAGCAAAGACAGGGCTCACATGAACACTGAAGCTTTCTTT. Amino acids: CASKDRAHMNTEAFF.

In the case of this clone: No DNA is shown, since the ends of the CDR3 on it are uncertain; the CDR3 is the one TCRdb lists. The chain uses TRBV7-9 and TRBJ2-1; no check of the table's D call, TRBD1, against the DNA was made. Germline V gives CDR1 SEHNR, CDR2 FQNEAQ (reference sequence). Both ends counted, the CDR3 spans 16 residues. CDR3 region: CASSLGVGQGAPNWLF.

The chain combines TRBV27 with TRBJ2-2, with a weak D call TRBD2 (7 bases). In germline, CDR1 is MNHEY, CDR2 SMNVEV (reference sequence). The CDR3 has 15 amino acids. Trimming cost V 7 bases and J 5 bases, with 17 bases left between them. CDR3 loop: CASTGGGAPTGELFF. In nucleotides, the CDR3 is TGTGCCAGCACCGGCGGGGGCGCCCCTACCGGGGAGCTGTTTTTT.

The genes are TRBV2 and TRBJ2-2; D remains ambiguous. The CDR3 sequence is 12 residues long. Trimming removed 7 bases from V and 7 bases from J, with 10 bases in between. CDR1 and CDR2 from the germline V gene are SNHLY and FYNNEI. The CDR3, as DNA: TGTGCCAGCAAGATCCAACTCGGGGAGCTGTTTTTT. Encoded protein: CASKIQLGELFF.

This rearrangement joins TRBV5-4 to TRBJ2-1, with 8 positions matching TRBD1. CDR3 length: 14 residues. V lost 4 bases to trimming and J lost 9 bases; unmatched junction nucleotides: 9. In germline, CDR1 is SGHNT, CDR2 YYREEE (reference sequence). The CDR3 here is CASSPDRDSGEQFF. The CDR3 coding sequence is TGTGCCAGCAGCCCGGACAGGGATTCCGGTGAGCAGTTCTTC.